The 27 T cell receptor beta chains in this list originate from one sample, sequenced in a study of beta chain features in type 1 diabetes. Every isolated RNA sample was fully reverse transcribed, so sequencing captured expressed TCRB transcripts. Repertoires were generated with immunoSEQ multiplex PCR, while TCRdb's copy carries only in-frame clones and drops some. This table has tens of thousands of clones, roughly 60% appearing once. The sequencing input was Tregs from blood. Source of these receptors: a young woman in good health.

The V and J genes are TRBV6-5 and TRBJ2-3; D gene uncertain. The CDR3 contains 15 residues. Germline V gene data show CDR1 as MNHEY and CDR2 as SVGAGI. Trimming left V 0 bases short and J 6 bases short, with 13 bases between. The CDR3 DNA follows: TGTGCCAGCAGTTACTCGGCAGGCCAAGGTGATACGCAGTATTTT. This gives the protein CASSYSAGQGDTQYF.

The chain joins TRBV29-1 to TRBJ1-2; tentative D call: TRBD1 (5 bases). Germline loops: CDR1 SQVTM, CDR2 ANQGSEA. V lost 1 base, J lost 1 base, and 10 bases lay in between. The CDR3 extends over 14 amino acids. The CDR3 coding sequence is TGCAGCGTTGAAGCAGGGCAACTTAACTATGGCTACACCTTC. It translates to CSVEAGQLNYGYTF.

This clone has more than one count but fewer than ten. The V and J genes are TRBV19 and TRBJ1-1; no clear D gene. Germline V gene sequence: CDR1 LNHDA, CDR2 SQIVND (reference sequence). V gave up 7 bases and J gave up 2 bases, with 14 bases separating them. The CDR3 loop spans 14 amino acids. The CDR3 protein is CASTQWGANTEAFF. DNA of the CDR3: TGTGCCAGTACCCAATGGGGAGCAAACACTGAAGCTTTCTTT. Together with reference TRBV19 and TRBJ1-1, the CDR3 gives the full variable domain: DGGITQSPKYLFRKEGQNVTLSCEQNLNHDAMYWYRQDPGQGLRLIYYSQIVNDFQKGDIAEGYSVSREKKESFPLTVTSAQKNPTAFYLCASTQWGANTEAFFGQGTRLTVV.

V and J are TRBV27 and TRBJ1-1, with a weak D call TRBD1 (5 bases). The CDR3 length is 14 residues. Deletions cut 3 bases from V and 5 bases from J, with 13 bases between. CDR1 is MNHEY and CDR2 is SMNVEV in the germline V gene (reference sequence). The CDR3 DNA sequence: TGTGCCAGCAGTTTGACAGCCCAGAGTACTGAAGCTTTCTTT. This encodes CASSLTAQSTEAFF.

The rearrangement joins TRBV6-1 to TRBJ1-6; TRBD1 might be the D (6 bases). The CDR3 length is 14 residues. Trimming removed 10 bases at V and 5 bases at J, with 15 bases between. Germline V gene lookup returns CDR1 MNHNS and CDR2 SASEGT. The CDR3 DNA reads TGTGCCACCGTAACAGGGTTGAATAATTCACCCCTCCACTTT. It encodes CATVTGLNNSPLHF.

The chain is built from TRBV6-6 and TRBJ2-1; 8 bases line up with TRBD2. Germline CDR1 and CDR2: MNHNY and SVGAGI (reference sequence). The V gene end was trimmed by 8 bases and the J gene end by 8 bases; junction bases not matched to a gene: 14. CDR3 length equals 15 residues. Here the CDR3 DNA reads TGTGCCAGCTCGGCTAGCGGGTGGGAAGTGTATGAGCAGTTCTTC. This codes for CASSASGWEVYEQFF.

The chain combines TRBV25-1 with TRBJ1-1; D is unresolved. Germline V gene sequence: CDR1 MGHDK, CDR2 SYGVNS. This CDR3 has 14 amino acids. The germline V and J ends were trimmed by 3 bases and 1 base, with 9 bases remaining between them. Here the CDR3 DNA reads TGTGCCAGCAGTGATCGGCGACAGAACACTGAAGCTTTCTTT. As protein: CASSDRRQNTEAFF.

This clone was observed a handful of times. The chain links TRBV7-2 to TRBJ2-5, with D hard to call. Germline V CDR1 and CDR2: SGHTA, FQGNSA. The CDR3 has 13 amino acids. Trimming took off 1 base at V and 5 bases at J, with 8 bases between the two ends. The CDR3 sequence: CASSLGSQETQYF. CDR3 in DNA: TGTGCCAGCAGCTTAGGCTCACAGGAGACCCAGTACTTC.

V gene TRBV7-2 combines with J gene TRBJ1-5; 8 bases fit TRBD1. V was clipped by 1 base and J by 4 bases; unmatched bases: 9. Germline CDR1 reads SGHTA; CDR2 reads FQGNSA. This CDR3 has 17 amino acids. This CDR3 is CASSLGTGSIGNQPQHF. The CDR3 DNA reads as TGTGCCAGCAGCTTAGGGACAGGGAGTATAGGGAATCAGCCCCAGCATTTT.

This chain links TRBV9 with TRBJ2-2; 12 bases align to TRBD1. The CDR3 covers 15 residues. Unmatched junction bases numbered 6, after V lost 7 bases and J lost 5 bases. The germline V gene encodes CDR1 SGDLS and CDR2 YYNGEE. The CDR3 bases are TGTGCCAGCGCCCGGGACAGGGGGCTTACCGGGGAGCTGTTTTTT. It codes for CASARDRGLTGELFF.

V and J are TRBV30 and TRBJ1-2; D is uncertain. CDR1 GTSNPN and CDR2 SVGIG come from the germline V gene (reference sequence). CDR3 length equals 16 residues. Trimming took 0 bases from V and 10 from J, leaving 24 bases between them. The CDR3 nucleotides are TGTGCCTGGAGTGTACTAGGGTACGTTCAAAAACCTGTCTACACCTTC. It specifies CAWSVLGYVQKPVYTF.

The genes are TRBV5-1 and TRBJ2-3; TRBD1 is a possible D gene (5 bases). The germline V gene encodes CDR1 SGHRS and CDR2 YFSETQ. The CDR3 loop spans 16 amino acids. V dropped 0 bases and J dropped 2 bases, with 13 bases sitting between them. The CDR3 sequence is CASSLGPGWVTDTQYF. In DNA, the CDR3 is TGCGCCAGCAGCTTGGGGCCAGGGTGGGTCACAGATACGCAGTATTTT.

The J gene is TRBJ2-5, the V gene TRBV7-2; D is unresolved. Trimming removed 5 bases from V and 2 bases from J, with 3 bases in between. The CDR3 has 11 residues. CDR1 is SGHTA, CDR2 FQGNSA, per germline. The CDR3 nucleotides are TGTGCCAGCAGCCTACAAGAGACCCAGTACTTC. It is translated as CASSLQETQYF.

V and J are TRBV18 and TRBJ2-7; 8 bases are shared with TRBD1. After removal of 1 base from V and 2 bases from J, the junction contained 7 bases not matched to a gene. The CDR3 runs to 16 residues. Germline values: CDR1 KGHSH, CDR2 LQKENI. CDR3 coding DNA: TGTGCCAGCTCACCACTTGGGTCAGGGGGCGCCTACGAGCAGTACTTC. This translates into CASSPLGSGGAYEQYF.

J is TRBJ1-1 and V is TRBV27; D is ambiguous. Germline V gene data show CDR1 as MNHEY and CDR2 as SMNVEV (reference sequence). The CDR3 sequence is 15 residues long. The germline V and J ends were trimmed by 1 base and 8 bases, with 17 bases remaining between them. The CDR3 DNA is TGTGCCAGCAGTTTATGGAACACGGGTGACTCAGAAGCTTTCTTT. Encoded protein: CASSLWNTGDSEAFF.

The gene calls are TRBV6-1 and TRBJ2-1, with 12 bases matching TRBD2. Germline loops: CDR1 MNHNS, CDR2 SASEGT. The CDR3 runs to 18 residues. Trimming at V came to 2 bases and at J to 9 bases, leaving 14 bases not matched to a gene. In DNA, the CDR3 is TGTGCCAGCAGTGAAATGGCTAGCGGGAGGGTCCGAAAAAGTGAGCAGTTCTTC. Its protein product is CASSEMASGRVRKSEQFF.

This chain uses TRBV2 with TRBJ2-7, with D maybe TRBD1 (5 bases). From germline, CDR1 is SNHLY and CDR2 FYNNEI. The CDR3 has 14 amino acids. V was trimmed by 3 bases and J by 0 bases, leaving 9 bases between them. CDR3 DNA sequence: TGTGCCAGCAGTGACAGGGTCAACTCCTACGAGCAGTACTTC. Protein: CASSDRVNSYEQYF.

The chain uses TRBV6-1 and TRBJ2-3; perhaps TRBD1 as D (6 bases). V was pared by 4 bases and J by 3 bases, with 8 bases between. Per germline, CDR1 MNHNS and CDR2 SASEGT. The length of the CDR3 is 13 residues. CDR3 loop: CASSVQGTDTQYF. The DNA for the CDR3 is TGTGCCAGCAGTGTACAGGGTACAGATACGCAGTATTTT.

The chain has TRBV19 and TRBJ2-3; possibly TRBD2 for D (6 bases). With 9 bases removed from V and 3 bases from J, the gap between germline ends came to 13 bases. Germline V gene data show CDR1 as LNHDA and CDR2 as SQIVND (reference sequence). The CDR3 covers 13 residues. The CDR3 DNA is TGTGCCAGCTCTTCTGGGAGGACAGATACGCAGTATTTT. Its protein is CASSSGRTDTQYF.

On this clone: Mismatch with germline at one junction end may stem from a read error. The CDR3 nucleotides read TGTGCCATCAGTGTCAAGGGACAGGGGATCTTT. This sequence encodes CAISVKGQGIF. The chain uses TRBV10-3 and TRBJ1-3, with 10 bases matching TRBD1. The CDR3 runs to 11 residues. Germline-derived CDR1 and CDR2 are ENHRY and SYGVKD.

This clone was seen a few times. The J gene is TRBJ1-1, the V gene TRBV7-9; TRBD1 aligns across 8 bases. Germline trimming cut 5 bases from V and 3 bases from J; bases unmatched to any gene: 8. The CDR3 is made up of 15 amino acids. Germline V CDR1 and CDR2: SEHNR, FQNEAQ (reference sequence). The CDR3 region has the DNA TGTGCCAGCAGCCCAGGACAGGGATGGGACACTGAAGCTTTCTTT. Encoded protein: CASSPGQGWDTEAFF.

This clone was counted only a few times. The CDR3 is CASSPTYSTDTQYF. As DNA, the CDR3 is TGTGCCAGCTCACCGACTTATAGCACAGATACGCAGTATTTT. The chain links TRBV18 to TRBJ2-3; D gene unclear. Germline assignment: CDR1 KGHSH and CDR2 LQKENI. The V end was cut by 3 bases, the J end by 0 bases, with 7 bases between. The CDR3 loop spans 14 amino acids.

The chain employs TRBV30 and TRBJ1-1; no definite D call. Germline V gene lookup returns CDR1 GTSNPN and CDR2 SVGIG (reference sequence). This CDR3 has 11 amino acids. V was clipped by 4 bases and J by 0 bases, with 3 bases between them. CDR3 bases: TGTGCCTGGAACATGAACACTGAAGCTTTCTTT. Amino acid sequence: CAWNMNTEAFF.

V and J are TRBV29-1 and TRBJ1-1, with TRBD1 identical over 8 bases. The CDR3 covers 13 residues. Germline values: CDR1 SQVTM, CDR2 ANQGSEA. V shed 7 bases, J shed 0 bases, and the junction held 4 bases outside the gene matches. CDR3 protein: CSARTGLNTEAFF. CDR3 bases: TGCAGCGCCCGGACAGGGTTGAACACTGAAGCTTTCTTT.

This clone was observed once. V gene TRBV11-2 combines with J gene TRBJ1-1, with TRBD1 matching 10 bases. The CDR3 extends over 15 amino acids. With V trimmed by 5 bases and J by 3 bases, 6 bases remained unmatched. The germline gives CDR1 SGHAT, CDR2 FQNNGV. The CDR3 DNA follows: TGTGCCAGCAGCGCGTGGACAGGGGGGGACACTGAAGCTTTCTTT. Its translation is CASSAWTGGDTEAFF.

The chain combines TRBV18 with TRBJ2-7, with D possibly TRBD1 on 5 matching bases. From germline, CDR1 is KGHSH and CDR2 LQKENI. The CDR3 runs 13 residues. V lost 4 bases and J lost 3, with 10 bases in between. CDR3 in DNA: TGTGCCAGCTCACACCCCGACAGCTACGAGCAGTACTTC. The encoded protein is CASSHPDSYEQYF.

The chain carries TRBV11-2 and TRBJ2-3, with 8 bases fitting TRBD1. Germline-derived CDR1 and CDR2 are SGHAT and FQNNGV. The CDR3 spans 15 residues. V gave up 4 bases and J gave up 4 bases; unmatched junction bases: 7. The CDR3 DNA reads TGTGCCAGCAGCTCCAGGACAGGGCGGCCAGATACGCAGTATTTT. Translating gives CASSSRTGRPDTQYF.